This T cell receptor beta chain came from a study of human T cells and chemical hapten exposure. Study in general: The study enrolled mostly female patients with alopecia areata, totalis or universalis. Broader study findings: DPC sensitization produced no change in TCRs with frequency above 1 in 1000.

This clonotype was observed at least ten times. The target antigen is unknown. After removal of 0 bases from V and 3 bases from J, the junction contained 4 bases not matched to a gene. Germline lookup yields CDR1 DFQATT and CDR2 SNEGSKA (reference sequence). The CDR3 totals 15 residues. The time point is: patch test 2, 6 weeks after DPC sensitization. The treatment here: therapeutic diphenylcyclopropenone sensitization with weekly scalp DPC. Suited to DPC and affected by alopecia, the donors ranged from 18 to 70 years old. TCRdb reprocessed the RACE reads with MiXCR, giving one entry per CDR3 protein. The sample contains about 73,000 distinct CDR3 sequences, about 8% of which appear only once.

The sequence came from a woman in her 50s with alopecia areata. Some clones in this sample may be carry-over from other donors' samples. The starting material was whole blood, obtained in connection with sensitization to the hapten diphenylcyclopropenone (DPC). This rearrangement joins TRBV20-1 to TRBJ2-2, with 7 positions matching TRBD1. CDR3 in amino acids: CSAREFGTDTGELFF. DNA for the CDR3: TGCAGTGCTAGAGAATTCGGGACAGACACCGGGGAGCTGTTTTTT.